This entry lists 7 T cell receptor beta chains sequenced from one sample in a study of CD8+CD57+ T cells in acquired aplastic anemia. The template for TCR beta VDJ and CDR3 sequence profiling was genomic DNA. TCRdb processed the reads anew with MiXCR; each CDR3 protein has one entry. The sample contains around 430,000 distinct CDR3 sequences, around a third of which appear only once. Patients chosen for sequencing had CD8+CD57+ cells that had expanded, as shown by flow cytometry. Source material: sorted CD4+, CD8+, or CD8+CD57+ T cells (not recorded which) from PBMCs. The receptors derive from a human donor with aplastic anemia.

There are a few counts of this clonotype. The chain recombines TRBV10-3 with TRBJ2-5, with a possible D match to TRBD1 (5 bases). CDR3 size: 12 residues. With 2 bases removed from V and 5 bases from J, the gap between germline ends came to 6 bases. Per germline, CDR1 ENHRY and CDR2 SYGVKD. The CDR3 DNA sequence: TGTGCCATCAGTGAGGCAGGGGAGACCCAGTACTTC. Its protein product is CAISEAGETQYF.

The V gene is TRBV7-3, the J gene TRBJ1-2, with D maybe TRBD1 (5 bases). Between the trimmed V and J ends, which lost 5 bases and 0 bases, there was a span of 22 bases. Germline CDR1 SGHTA, CDR2 FQGTGA. The CDR3 runs to 18 residues. The CDR3 loop reads CASSGPPKDRDANYGYTF. DNA of the CDR3: TGTGCCAGCAGCGGGCCCCCCAAAGACAGAGACGCTAACTATGGCTACACCTTC.

The chain is built from TRBV7-8 and TRBJ1-3, with D possibly being TRBD1 (5 bases). Per the germline V gene, CDR1 is SGHVS and CDR2 is FQNEAQ. There are 17 residues in the CDR3. The V gene lost 4 bases and the J gene lost 0 bases, with 16 bases spanning the gap. The CDR3: CASSYNRDVLSGNTIYF. As DNA, the CDR3 is TGTGCCAGCAGCTACAACCGGGACGTCCTCTCTGGAAACACCATATATTTT. Full variable domain (remainder filled in from reference TRBV7-8 and TRBJ1-3): GAGVSQSPRYKVAKRGQDVALRCDPISGHVSLFWYQQALGQGPEFLTYFQNEAQLDKSGLPSDRFFAERPEGSVSTLKIQRTQQEDSAVYLCASSYNRDVLSGNTIYFGEGSWLTVV.

J is TRBJ2-1 and V is TRBV29-1; maybe TRBD2 (5 bases). CDR1 and CDR2 (germline): SQVTM, ANQGSEA. Trimming removed 5 bases from V and 3 bases from J, with 14 bases in between. The CDR3 length is 14 residues. This chain's CDR3 is CSVPVGIGYNEQFF. Here the CDR3 DNA reads TGCAGCGTTCCTGTCGGGATCGGCTACAATGAGCAGTTCTTC.

This rearrangement joins TRBV7-3 to TRBJ2-5; D may be TRBD1 (6 bases). V was pared by 0 bases and J by 2 bases, with 22 bases between. The CDR3 is 19 amino acids. Germline CDR1 and CDR2: SGHTA and FQGTGA. DNA of the CDR3: TGTGCCAGCAGCTTAACGCCCATTCCGGGTGGGACACCACAAGAGACCCAGTACTTC. Its protein product is CASSLTPIPGGTPQETQYF.

This clonotype came up many times. This chain connects TRBV7-9 to TRBJ1-3; weak D call: TRBD1 (5 bases). V was clipped by 3 bases and J by 0 bases, with 9 bases between them. The CDR3 covers 15 residues. Germline V gene data show CDR1 as SEHNR and CDR2 as FQNEAQ (reference sequence). CDR3 loop: CASSFAGSSGNTIYF. Written as DNA, the CDR3 is TGTGCCAGCAGCTTTGCAGGGAGCTCTGGAAACACCATATATTTT.

V and J are TRBV12-3 or TRBV12-4 and TRBJ2-3; D uncertain. The CDR3 length is 14 residues. Trimming pared 4 bases from V and 1 base from J, leaving 9 bases between. In nucleotides, the CDR3 is TGTGCCAGCAGTTCGTGGTTGGGCACAGATACGCAGTATTTT. This encodes CASSSWLGTDTQYF.